This T cell receptor beta chain was captured by sequencing in a study of identical twins. Using its own MiXCR run on the 5' RACE reads, TCRdb lists one record per CDR3 protein. The sample has hundreds of thousands of distinct CDR3 sequences; 21% are singletons. Trimming removed 0 bases at V and 4 bases at J, with 9 bases between. CDR1 is LNHNV and CDR2 is YYDKDF in the germline V gene (reference sequence). This CDR3 has 14 amino acids. This clonotype occurred a few times. This same sample was also taken into another study, of T cells expressing NK-cell markers.

Sequencing input: PBMCs. This clonotype was sampled from a woman aged 18-29 years in good health. The genes are TRBV15 and TRBJ1-1; tentative D call: TRBD1 (5 bases). The CDR3 loop reads CATSRERRGTEAFF. CDR3 DNA: TGTGCCACCAGCAGAGAGAGGAGGGGCACTGAAGCTTTCTTT.